One sample yielded the 32 T cell receptor beta chains listed below, sequenced in a study of T cells after yellow fever vaccination. TCRdb called the 5' RACE reads again in MiXCR, with one record for every CDR3 protein. The profile shows around 400,000 distinct CDR3 sequences, around 10% of them singletons. The starting material was PBMCs, obtained on the day of the first yellow fever vaccination. The receptors originated from a man in his late teens or twenties who received the YFV17D yellow fever vaccine.

This clonotype has at least ten counts. The chain employs TRBV7-2 and TRBJ2-3, with D unclear. Germline V gene data show CDR1 as SGHTA and CDR2 as FQGNSA. This CDR3 is 12 amino acids long. Trimming stripped 5 bases from V and 2 bases from J, with 5 bases between. CDR3 sequence: CASSPYTDTQYF. The CDR3 DNA is TGTGCCAGCAGCCCATACACAGATACGCAGTATTTT.

This clonotype was detected ten times or more. V gene TRBV12-3 or TRBV12-4 combines with J gene TRBJ2-7, with 7 bases lining up with TRBD1. V gave up 6 bases and J gave up 5 bases; unmatched junction bases: 13. This CDR3 is 15 amino acids long. CDR3: CASSPTTGAMNEQYF. CDR3 DNA: TGTGCCAGCAGCCCGACCACAGGGGCGATGAACGAGCAGTACTTC.

J is TRBJ1-2 and V is TRBV12-3 or TRBV12-4, with a weak D call TRBD1 (6 bases). The CDR3 spans 15 residues. The V gene lost 6 bases and the J gene lost 6 bases, with 20 bases spanning the gap. Here the CDR3 DNA reads TGTGCCAGCAGCCGACCCGCGCCCCGGGGGCATGGCTACACCTTC. Translating it yields CASSRPAPRGHGYTF.

The J gene is TRBJ2-3, the V gene TRBV24-1; 7 nucleotides match TRBD2. This CDR3 comprises 15 residues. Looked up from germline, CDR1 is KGHDR and CDR2 is SFDVKD. After removal of 6 bases from V and 0 bases from J, the junction contained 5 bases not matched to a gene. This CDR3 is CATSKAGSSTDTQYF. CDR3 nucleotide sequence: TGTGCCACCAGTAAAGCGGGATCTAGCACAGATACGCAGTATTTT.

The V and J genes are TRBV7-8 and TRBJ1-5; D not certain. V was cut by 5 bases and J by 4 bases, with 12 bases left in between. Germline-derived CDR1 and CDR2 are SGHVS and FQNEAQ. The CDR3 extends over 14 amino acids. Here the CDR3 reads CASSPEGWNQPQHF. In nucleotides, the CDR3 is TGTGCCAGCAGCCCGGAGGGCTGGAATCAGCCCCAGCATTTT.

This clonotype occurred many times. The gene calls are TRBV19 and TRBJ2-1, with 7 bases identical to TRBD2. The CDR3 consists of 16 residues. CDR1 is LNHDA and CDR2 is SQIVND in the germline V gene (reference sequence). V was clipped by 3 bases and J by 0 bases; unmatched bases: 5. The CDR3 reads CASSIGLGRSYNEQFF. In nucleotides, the CDR3 is TGTGCCAGTAGTATCGGACTAGGACGCTCCTACAATGAGCAGTTCTTC.

This clonotype came up a few times. The chain recombines TRBV7-3 with TRBJ2-2; no definite D call. The germline V gene encodes CDR1 SGHTA and CDR2 FQGTGA. V was cut by 0 bases and J by 7 bases, with 9 bases left in between. CDR3 length: 14 amino acids. CDR3 protein: CASSLTGKNGELFF. CDR3 DNA sequence: TGTGCCAGCAGCTTAACGGGGAAGAACGGGGAGCTGTTTTTT.

This chain joins TRBV11-1 and TRBJ2-6; TRBD1 aligns across 8 bases. This CDR3 region has 21 residues. V gave up 1 base and J gave up 4 bases; unmatched junction bases: 18. The germline gives CDR1 SGHAT, CDR2 FQDESV (reference sequence). CDR3: CASSLVEARDRLLWGANVLTF. CDR3 nucleotides: TGTGCCAGCAGCTTAGTCGAGGCCCGGGACAGGCTCCTCTGGGGGGCCAACGTCCTGACTTTC.

The chain recombines TRBV7-2 with TRBJ1-1; D unresolved. Germline lookup yields CDR1 SGHTA and CDR2 FQGNSA. With 2 bases removed from V and 0 bases from J, the gap between germline ends came to 13 bases. The length of the CDR3 is 16 residues. The CDR3 bases are TGTGCCAGCAGCTTAACCGGAAACGGTCTGAACACTGAAGCTTTCTTT. It codes for CASSLTGNGLNTEAFF.

This clonotype was observed a few times. The chain joins TRBV29-1 to TRBJ2-1; D perhaps matches TRBD2 (7 bases). CDR3 length: 14 residues. Looked up from germline, CDR1 is SQVTM and CDR2 is ANQGSEA. V lost 4 bases, J lost 2 bases, and 12 bases lay in between. The CDR3 region has the DNA TGCAGCGTTGGGGGGGGGGCTCCCTACAATGAGCAGTTCTTC. Amino acids: CSVGGGAPYNEQFF.

This clonotype was recorded a few times. The V gene is TRBV14, the J gene TRBJ2-1, with TRBD2 as a possible D gene (6 bases). With 1 base removed from V and 7 bases from J, the gap between germline ends came to 14 bases. The V gene's germline CDR1 is SGHDN and CDR2 FVKESK. The CDR3 consists of 15 residues. This CDR3 is CASSQVGGGKNEQFF. In DNA, the CDR3 is TGTGCCAGCAGCCAAGTGGGAGGTGGGAAAAATGAGCAGTTCTTC.

The genes are TRBV15 and TRBJ2-5, with D possibly matching TRBD1 (5 bases). The CDR3 extends over 14 amino acids. With 1 base removed from V and 5 bases from J, the gap between germline ends came to 11 bases. Germline CDR1 is LNHNV and CDR2 is YYDKDF (reference sequence). The CDR3 here is CATSRGAGLETQYF. CDR3 DNA: TGTGCCACCAGCAGAGGAGCAGGGCTGGAGACCCAGTACTTC.

V usage is TRBV12-3 or TRBV12-4 and J usage is TRBJ2-6; D unclear. V lost 6 bases and J lost 2, with 17 bases in between. The CDR3 has 17 amino acids. The CDR3 region has the DNA TGTGCCAGCAGACACCGGGCCTCCTCTCCTGGGGCCAACGTCCTGACTTTC. This gives the protein CASRHRASSPGANVLTF.

V and J are TRBV12-3 or TRBV12-4 and TRBJ2-7, with D possibly TRBD2 on 6 matching bases. CDR3 length: 14 residues. Trimming cost V 6 bases and J 1 base, with 13 bases left between them. The CDR3 nucleotides are TGTGCCAGCAGCCCTGGCGGGGCATCCTACGAGCAGTACTTC. Protein product: CASSPGGASYEQYF.

This chain joins TRBV7-2 and TRBJ2-1; 8 nucleotides match TRBD2. Trimming took 2 bases from V and 5 from J; bases not matched to a gene: 5. The CDR3 totals 15 residues. CDR1 is SGHTA and CDR2 is FQGNSA in the germline V gene. The CDR3 protein is CASSLSGGYNNEQFF. In nucleotides, the CDR3 is TGTGCCAGCAGCTTAAGCGGGGGCTATAACAATGAGCAGTTCTTC.

This clonotype was seen repeatedly, ten times or more. J is TRBJ2-7 and V is TRBV4-2; 11 positions match TRBD2. Germline V gene sequence: CDR1 LGHNA, CDR2 YNFKEQ. The CDR3 extends over 19 amino acids. Germline trimming cut 2 bases from V and 3 bases from J; bases unmatched to any gene: 15. In DNA form, the CDR3 reads TGTGCCAGCAGCCAAATCGGGGGTGGCAGGACTAGCGGGTACTACGAGCAGTACTTC. This codes for CASSQIGGGRTSGYYEQYF.

V and J are TRBV7-2 and TRBJ2-1; the D gene could be TRBD1 or TRBD2 (7 bases each). Germline V gives CDR1 SGHTA, CDR2 FQGNSA. This CDR3 has 15 amino acids. V was clipped by 4 bases and J by 12 bases, with 22 bases between them. The CDR3 nucleotides are TGTGCCAGCAGCTCCCGGGACAGCGGGGCCGGGGGGCAGTTCTTC. It is translated as CASSSRDSGAGGQFF.

The gene calls are TRBV28 and TRBJ2-5; either TRBD1 or TRBD2 may supply D (5 bases each). The CDR3 is 14 amino acids. Trimming took off 6 bases at V and 1 base at J, with 12 bases between the two ends. Germline-derived CDR1 and CDR2 are MDHEN and SYDVKM. CDR3 DNA: TGTGCCAGCAGCCCGGGGCACCCCCAAGAGACCCAGTACTTC. It encodes CASSPGHPQETQYF.

The chain joins TRBV7-8 to TRBJ2-5; 7 bases agree with TRBD1. V lost 5 bases, J lost 1 base, and 10 bases stayed unmatched. Germline values: CDR1 SGHVS, CDR2 FQNEAQ. The CDR3 runs 16 residues. DNA of the CDR3: TGTGCCAGCAGCCCATTTCGGACAGGCGCCCAAGAGACCCAGTACTTC. Its translation: CASSPFRTGAQETQYF. The variable domain in full, with the rest retrieved from reference TRBV7-8 and TRBJ2-5, is GAGVSQSPRYKVAKRGQDVALRCDPISGHVSLFWYQQALGQGPEFLTYFQNEAQLDKSGLPSDRFFAERPEGSVSTLKIQRTQQEDSAVYLCASSPFRTGAQETQYFGPGTRLLVL.

This clonotype was detected only a few times. The chain uses TRBV24-1 and TRBJ2-2, with D possibly TRBD1 on 6 matching bases. There are 17 residues in the CDR3. Germline assignment: CDR1 KGHDR and CDR2 SFDVKD. The V end lost 5 bases, the J end lost 4 bases, and 19 bases lay between the germline ends. This CDR3 reads CATSAFGGGQLTGELFF. CDR3 nucleotides: TGTGCCACCAGTGCTTTCGGTGGGGGACAACTCACCGGGGAGCTGTTTTTT.

Only a few counts were recorded for this clonotype. The chain carries TRBV9 and TRBJ2-1; TRBD1 agrees at 7 bases. The ends lost 3 bases at V and 1 base at J; junction bases unmatched: 1. This CDR3 region has 14 residues. Germline V gives CDR1 SGDLS, CDR2 YYNGEE. The CDR3 reads CASSATGSYNEQFF. CDR3 coding DNA: TGTGCCAGCAGCGCGACAGGGTCCTACAATGAGCAGTTCTTC.

V gene TRBV21-1 combines with J gene TRBJ2-3; the D call in the table, TRBD2, was not verified against the DNA. TRBV21-1 counts as a pseudogene. CDR3 length: 15 amino acids. The CDR3 coding sequence is TGTGCCAGCAGCAAAGTTCGGCGGGGCACAGATACGCAGTATTTT. Its protein product is CASSKVRRGTDTQYF.

The chain employs TRBV6-2 or TRBV6-3 and TRBJ1-2; 9 bases align to TRBD1. Germline V gene sequence: CDR1 MNHEY, CDR2 SVGEGT. This CDR3 has 15 amino acids. V shed 2 bases, J shed 6 bases, and the junction held 7 bases outside the gene matches. CDR3 nucleotide sequence: TGTGCCAGCAGTTACCCAGGACAGGGGATCCATGGCTACACCTTC. Amino acid sequence: CASSYPGQGIHGYTF.

This clonotype has more than one count but fewer than ten. The V gene is TRBV12-3 or TRBV12-4, the J gene TRBJ1-1, with a tentative D call TRBD1 (5 bases). V was shortened by 3 bases and J by 6 bases, with 14 bases between the two germline ends. CDR3 size: 14 residues. CDR3 nucleotides: TGTGCCAGCAGTTTTTCAGGGAACGGCGCTGAAGCTTTCTTT. Amino acid sequence: CASSFSGNGAEAFF.

This clonotype showed up just a few times. The CDR3 sequence is CASSDKTNEKLFF. CDR3 nucleotides: TGTGCCAGCAGTGACAAAACTAATGAAAAACTGTTTTTT. This chain links TRBV2 with TRBJ1-4; no firm D call. This CDR3 has 13 residues. V lost 3 bases and J 1 base, leaving 3 bases between the germline ends. CDR1 is SNHLY, CDR2 FYNNEI, per germline.

This clonotype was counted at least ten times. The chain links TRBV5-1 to TRBJ2-2, with D possibly being TRBD2 (5 bases). The CDR3 length is 15 residues. Germline V gene data show CDR1 as SGHRS and CDR2 as YFSETQ. V dropped 5 bases and J dropped 5 bases, with 16 bases sitting between them. CDR3 in amino acids: CASSRRSGNTGELFF. In nucleotides, the CDR3 is TGCGCCAGCAGTCGGAGGTCTGGGAATACCGGGGAGCTGTTTTTT.

The chain carries TRBV30 and TRBJ2-3, with D unresolved. The germline gives CDR1 GTSNPN, CDR2 SVGIG (reference sequence). Trimming took off 2 bases at V and 6 bases at J, with 9 bases between the two ends. This CDR3 contains 12 residues. This CDR3 reads CAWSTKGDTQYF. The CDR3 DNA sequence: TGTGCCTGGAGTACGAAAGGGGATACGCAGTATTTT.

The chain uses TRBV7-2 and TRBJ2-1, with D perhaps matching TRBD1 or TRBD2 (6 bases each). V was cut by 3 bases and J by 4 bases, with 13 bases left in between. The CDR3 is made up of 15 amino acids. The V gene's germline CDR1 is SGHTA and CDR2 FQGNSA. CDR3 sequence (DNA): TGTGCCAGCAGCTTCGAGGGGGGCCCGTACAATGAGCAGTTCTTC. It codes for CASSFEGGPYNEQFF.

This clonotype was recorded a few times. The genes are TRBV14 and TRBJ1-6; D gene unclear. The CDR3 runs to 16 residues. The germline V and J ends were trimmed by 2 bases and 0 bases, with 8 bases remaining between them. Germline CDR1 reads SGHDN; CDR2 reads FVKESK. The CDR3 protein is CASSQWPSSYNSPLHF. The CDR3 DNA follows: TGTGCCAGCAGCCAATGGCCCAGCTCCTATAATTCACCCCTCCACTTT.

This clonotype was detected only a few times. The chain employs TRBV6-1 and TRBJ2-3, with D possibly matching TRBD2 (6 bases). The CDR3 is made up of 15 amino acids. V shed 6 bases and J shed 4 bases, with 17 bases lying between them. The germline gives CDR1 MNHNS, CDR2 SASEGT. The CDR3 DNA follows: TGTGCCAGCAGGAGGGAGGTAGGGGTGTCAGATACGCAGTATTTT. It translates to CASRREVGVSDTQYF.

This clonotype has just a few counts. The rearrangement links TRBV20-1 to TRBJ2-1; TRBD2 matches at 7 bases. The length of the CDR3 is 14 residues. The ends lost 3 bases at V and 5 bases at J; junction bases unmatched: 7. The V gene's germline CDR1 is DFQATT and CDR2 SNEGSKA (reference sequence). The CDR3 region is CSASRAGNHNEQFF. The DNA of the CDR3 is TGCAGTGCTAGCCGAGCGGGGAATCACAATGAGCAGTTCTTC.

In this sample, this clonotype turned up a few times. V and J are TRBV19 and TRBJ2-1; 7 nucleotides line up with TRBD2. V gave up 3 bases and J gave up 5 bases; unmatched junction bases: 7. Germline CDR1 LNHDA, CDR2 SQIVND (reference sequence). The CDR3 length is 15 residues. Here the CDR3 reads CASSMGRGPNNEQFF. The CDR3 nucleotides are TGTGCCAGTAGTATGGGGAGGGGCCCTAACAATGAGCAGTTCTTC.